The T cell receptor (beta chain) described here comes from a study of response to subunit inactivated influenza vaccine. In regard to this clonotype: Its target is unknown.

TCRdb redid the calling of the RT-PCR reads with MiXCR, one entry per CDR3 protein. The sample includes fewer than 550,000 distinct CDR3 sequences, roughly 25% of them seen just once. Between the trimmed V and J ends, which lost 6 bases and 0 bases, there was a span of 14 bases. CDR1 is MNHNS, CDR2 SASEGT, per germline. The CDR3 covers 15 residues. Study outcomes and limitations: Only a handful of new T cells, the authors suggested, are recruited with each seasonal influenza vaccination.

V gene TRBV6-1 combines with J gene TRBJ1-1; no clear D. The specimen was CD4+ T cells sorted from PBMCs, collected more than 4 days after vaccination. This clonotype was obtained from a man aged 50-59 years who received an inactivated influenza vaccine. CDR3: CASRLYGDMNTEAFF. CDR3 nucleotide sequence: TGTGCCAGCAGGCTTTACGGGGATATGAACACTGAAGCTTTCTTT.